Below are 17 T cell receptor beta chains sequenced from a single sample in a study of T cells after yellow fever vaccination. One entry per CDR3 protein, called by TCRdb with MiXCR from the 5' RACE reads. The table includes 120,000 or so distinct CDR3 sequences, approximately 14% detected once. The sample consisted of CD8+ T cells sorted from PBMCs, taken 5 days after the yellow fever booster vaccination. The source is a man younger than 35 who received the YFV17D yellow fever vaccine.

This clonotype has just a few counts. The V and J genes are TRBV20-1 and TRBJ2-7, with 8 bases matching TRBD1. The CDR3 has 16 residues. Per the germline V gene, CDR1 is DFQATT and CDR2 is SNEGSKA (reference sequence). V gave up 3 bases and J gave up 7 bases; unmatched junction bases: 17. CDR3 in amino acids: CSASPRTGTRYVEQYF. The CDR3 DNA follows: TGCAGTGCTAGCCCCAGGACAGGGACCCGGTATGTGGAGCAGTACTTC.

This clonotype was seen at least ten times. The rearrangement uses TRBV12-3 or TRBV12-4 and TRBJ2-1, with D uncertain. With 3 bases removed from V and 1 base from J, the gap between germline ends came to 7 bases. This CDR3 has 14 amino acids. CDR3 amino acids: CASSFSTSYNEQFF. CDR3 bases: TGTGCCAGCAGTTTCAGTACTTCCTACAATGAGCAGTTCTTC.

In its sample, this clonotype was seen a few times. This chain connects TRBV4-1 to TRBJ2-7; D not resolved. There are 13 residues in the CDR3. V shed 1 base and J shed 1 base, with 5 bases lying between them. CDR1 and CDR2 from the germline V gene are MGHRA and YSYEKL. The CDR3 loop reads CASSQVGSYEQYV. The CDR3, as DNA: TGCGCCAGCAGCCAAGTAGGGTCCTACGAGCAGTACGTC.

The CDR3: CASSQQGQTQETQYF. The CDR3 bases are TGCGCCAGCAGCCAACAGGGACAGACGCAAGAGACCCAGTACTTC. This chain joins TRBV4-1 and TRBJ2-5, with TRBD1 matching 7 bases. Losses at the gene ends were 2 bases for V and 2 bases for J; bases not matched to a gene: 5. This CDR3 is built from 15 residues. The germline V gene encodes CDR1 MGHRA and CDR2 YSYEKL.

This chain uses TRBV2 with TRBJ2-6, with D maybe TRBD1 (6 bases). Germline lookup yields CDR1 SNHLY and CDR2 FYNNEI. The CDR3 spans 16 residues. V lost 10 bases and J 3 bases, leaving 19 bases between the germline ends. The CDR3 DNA is TGTGCCACCAAGGGGCAGGGGACGGGTGGGGCCAACGTCCTGACTTTC. Translating gives CATKGQGTGGANVLTF.

A few counts support this clonotype. This chain joins TRBV9 and TRBJ2-2; 9 bases line up with TRBD1. With 3 bases clipped from V and 5 bases from J, the junction kept 5 bases outside the gene matches. Germline lookup yields CDR1 SGDLS and CDR2 YYNGEE. The CDR3 has 15 residues. The CDR3 bases are TGTGCCAGCAGCGGGGGGGACAGGGAGACCGGGGAGCTGTTTTTT. Protein: CASSGGDRETGELFF. Full variable domain (remainder filled in from reference TRBV9 and TRBJ2-2): DSGVTQTPKHLITATGQRVTLRCSPRSGDLSVYWYQQSLDQGLQFLIQYYNGEERAKGNILERFSAQQFPDLHSELNLSSLELGDSALYFCASSGGDRETGELFFGEGSRLTVL.

This clonotype was counted only a few times. The CDR3 coding sequence is TGCGCCAGCAGCTGGGATGACAGGGGGACCTACGAGCAGTACTTC. Its translation: CASSWDDRGTYEQYF. The chain is built from TRBV5-1 and TRBJ2-7; 9 nucleotides line up with TRBD1. CDR1 is SGHRS and CDR2 is YFSETQ in the germline V gene. The CDR3 loop spans 15 amino acids. Trimming took 3 bases from V and 2 from J; bases not matched to a gene: 6.

This clonotype occurred a few times. The junction and the germline gene differ at one end; a read error may be behind it. The V and J genes are TRBV29-1 and TRBJ1-2; D is unclear. Germline values: CDR1 SQVTM, CDR2 ANQGSEA. CDR3 length: 14 amino acids. Here the CDR3 reads CSVDVSASNYGYTF. Here the CDR3 DNA reads TGCAGTGTTGATGTCTCCGCTTCTAACTATGGCTACACCTTC.

As to this clonotype: A much larger clone differs by one base, so this may be a read error. The chain couples TRBV13 to TRBJ1-1; unclear D gene. Germline lookup yields CDR1 PRHDT and CDR2 FYEKMQ (reference sequence). The ends were cut back, 3 bases at V and 5 bases at J, with 7 bases in the middle. The CDR3 runs 12 residues. CDR3 coding DNA: TGTGCCAGCAGCTTCGGGAGGACTGAAGCTTTCTTT. Translated: CASSFGRTEAFF.

This clonotype was found a few times. The rearrangement joins TRBV6-2 or TRBV6-3 to TRBJ1-2; D is undetermined. CDR1 MNHEY and CDR2 SVGEGT come from the germline V gene. This CDR3 is built from 14 residues. The germline V and J ends were trimmed by 5 bases and 6 bases, with 16 bases remaining between them. The DNA of the CDR3 is TGTGCCAGCAGTACCGGACGGGAGTCGGATGGCTACACCTTC. As protein: CASSTGRESDGYTF.

The CDR3 is CASSVGGFGYEQYF. CDR3 bases: TGTGCCAGCAGCGTAGGGGGATTTGGGTACGAGCAGTACTTC. The V gene is TRBV9, the J gene TRBJ2-7, with no clear D. Per germline, CDR1 SGDLS and CDR2 YYNGEE. V was cut by 0 bases and J by 4 bases, with 11 bases left in between. This CDR3 has 14 amino acids.

This rearrangement joins TRBV11-2 to TRBJ2-1, with D maybe TRBD2 (6 bases). The CDR3 has 13 residues. With 3 bases removed from V and 7 bases from J, the gap between germline ends came to 10 bases. Per germline, CDR1 SGHAT and CDR2 FQNNGV. The CDR3 sequence: CASSFAGGNEQFF. The DNA for the CDR3 is TGTGCCAGCAGCTTCGCCGGAGGGAATGAGCAGTTCTTC.

The table lists this clonotype with a few counts. The genes are TRBV9 and TRBJ2-3; TRBD1 matches 9 bases. CDR1 is SGDLS, CDR2 YYNGEE, per germline. This CDR3 is built from 15 residues. V dropped 4 bases and J dropped 3; count of bases not matched to a gene: 6. This CDR3 reads CASSLRTGDTDTQYF. The CDR3 coding sequence is TGTGCCAGCAGCCTCCGGACAGGGGATACAGATACGCAGTATTTT. The entire variable domain, with the rest obtained from reference TRBV9 and TRBJ2-3, is as follows: DSGVTQTPKHLITATGQRVTLRCSPRSGDLSVYWYQQSLDQGLQFLIQYYNGEERAKGNILERFSAQQFPDLHSELNLSSLELGDSALYFCASSLRTGDTDTQYFGPGTRLTVL.

This clonotype occurred a few times. The genes are TRBV7-6 and TRBJ2-1; D uncertain. Deletions cut 5 bases from V and 5 bases from J, with 10 bases between. The V gene's germline CDR1 is SGHVS and CDR2 FNYEAQ. CDR3 size: 13 residues. CDR3 in DNA: TGTGCCAGCAGCCAGGACCTACACAATGAGCAGTTCTTC. Encoded protein: CASSQDLHNEQFF.

As regards this clonotype: A much larger clone lies one base from this, so it may be a read error. The rearrangement links TRBV12-3 or TRBV12-4 to TRBJ2-3, with 7 nucleotides matching TRBD2. The CDR3 is 14 residues long. J gave up 2 bases and V 6 bases, and 5 bases lay outside the gene matches. In DNA form, the CDR3 reads TGTGCCAGCAGGGCGACTAGCCTCACAGATACGCAGTATTTT. It yields the protein CASRATSLTDTQYF.

This chain connects TRBV29-1 to TRBJ1-1; no clear D gene. V dropped 3 bases and J dropped 1 base, with 9 bases sitting between them. The CDR3 consists of 13 residues. CDR1 is SQVTM and CDR2 is ANQGSEA in the germline V gene. In nucleotides, the CDR3 is TGCAGCGTTGAGGCAGGAGAGAACACTGAAGCTTTCTTT. Translation: CSVEAGENTEAFF. The full variable domain, in which reference TRBV29-1 and TRBJ1-1 provide the parts outside the CDR3, is SAVISQKPSRDICQRGTSLTIQCQVDSQVTMMFWYRQQPGQSLTLIATANQGSEATYESGFVIDKFPISRPNLTFSTLTVSNMSPEDSSIYLCSVEAGENTEAFFGQGTRLTVV.

A few counts support this clonotype. The chain employs TRBV10-3 and TRBJ2-6, with no clear D. Trimming pared 3 bases from V and 4 bases from J, leaving 22 bases between. The germline V gene has CDR1 ENHRY and CDR2 SYGVKD. The CDR3 contains 19 residues. DNA for the CDR3: TGTGCCATCAGTGACCCCGCGAGACCGGGCCCTGGCGGGGCCAACGTCCTGACTTTC. Translating it yields CAISDPARPGPGGANVLTF.